This is a list of T cell receptor beta chains from one sample in a study of blood T cells in healthy people across ages. TCRdb reprocessed the 5' RACE reads via MiXCR and lists one record per CDR3 protein. The sample carries about 670,000 distinct CDR3 sequences, roughly 41% recorded once. Sample: blood. Receptors were obtained from an elderly man in good health. Each CDR3 is given with its conserved first and last residue. The D gene is left open where the match is weak. Only part of the rows carry a size: once, few, many, or a class if the clone is expanded.

D gene	clone size	V gene	J gene	CDR3 protein	CDR3 DNA
NA	NA	TRBV20-1	TRBJ2-7	CSARHPQGISYERYF	TGCAGTGCTAGGCATCCCCAGGGTATATCCTACGAGCGGTACTTC
TRBD1	NA	TRBV7-2	TRBJ1-4	CASSFTGQGHEKLFF	TGTGCCAGCAGCTTCACGGGACAGGGGCATGAAAAACTGTTTTTT
TRBD2	NA	TRBV6-2/TRBV6-3	TRBJ2-3	CASSYGLAGGKDTQYF	TGTGCCAGCAGTTACGGACTAGCGGGAGGTAAAGATACGCAGTATTTT
TRBD2	many	TRBV27	TRBJ2-1	CASSLYGLAVGNEQFF	TGTGCCAGCAGTTTATACGGACTAGCGGTGGGCAATGAGCAGTTCTTC
NA	few	TRBV6-1	TRBJ1-1	CASSEADGDTEAFF	TGTGCCAGCAGTGAAGCGGATGGGGACACTGAAGCTTTCTTT
NA	NA	TRBV20-1	TRBJ2-5	CSATRPQETQYF	TGCAGTGCTACTCGACCCCAAGAGACCCAGTACTTC
NA	few	TRBV7-8	TRBJ2-6	CASSSHNTGPGANVLTF	TGTGCCAGCAGCTCTCACAATACAGGGCCTGGGGCCAACGTCCTGACTTTC
TRBD1	NA	TRBV5-1	TRBJ2-5	CASSSAGGSETQYF	TGCGCCAGCAGCTCCGCAGGGGGCAGCGAGACCCAGTACTTC
TRBD2	many	TRBV24-1	TRBJ2-3	CATATGLAGGPQSRTDTQYF	TGTGCCACCGCCACTGGACTAGCGGGAGGGCCCCAGAGCCGCACAGATACGCAGTATTTT
NA	NA	TRBV2	TRBJ1-1	CATKIQGGVAFF	TGTGCCACCAAAATACAGGGCGGTGTAGCTTTCTTT
NA	once	TRBV20-1	TRBJ1-1	CSASKGLNTEAFF	TGCAGTGCTAGTAAGGGACTGAACACTGAAGCTTTCTTT
NA	few	TRBV14	TRBJ2-5	CASSPPDKTQYF	TGTGCCAGCAGCCCCCCAGATAAGACCCAGTACTTC
TRBD1	few	TRBV7-2	TRBJ2-1	CASNHRGNSYNEQFF	TGTGCCAGCAACCACAGGGGTAATTCCTACAATGAGCAGTTCTTC
NA	NA	TRBV7-2	TRBJ1-2	CASSLVATEANYGYTF	TGTGCCAGCAGCTTAGTCGCGACAGAGGCTAACTATGGCTACACCTTC
NA	NA	TRBV7-2	TRBJ2-3	CASGWGLRQYF	TGTGCCAGCGGCTGGGGCCTCAGGCAGTATTTT
TRBD1	many	TRBV4-3	TRBJ2-1	CASSVLQGASYNEQFF	TGCGCCAGCAGCGTCCTACAGGGGGCCTCCTACAATGAGCAGTTCTTC
NA	NA	TRBV3-1	TRBJ2-7	CASSRSRTFLSYEQYF	TGTGCCAGCAGCCGCTCTAGGACTTTCCTAAGCTACGAGCAGTACTTC
TRBD2	once	TRBV20-1	TRBJ2-2	CSAIRSSGTGELFF	TGCAGTGCTATACGGTCTAGCGGGACCGGGGAACTGTTTTTT
NA	NA	TRBV18	TRBJ1-6	CASSPVPRGDSPLHF	TGTGCCAGCTCACCGGTCCCGAGGGGAGATTCACCCCTCCACTTT
NA	NA	TRBV28	TRBJ2-1	CASSFGTAGPSYNEQFF	TGTGCCAGCAGTTTCGGGACTGCGGGACCTAGCTACAATGAGCAGTTCTTC
NA	few	TRBV20-1	TRBJ1-1	CSAKRASGNTEAFF	TGCAGTGCTAAGCGAGCTAGCGGGAACACTGAAGCTTTCTTT
NA	few	TRBV6-2/TRBV6-3	TRBJ2-7	CASSASGLPYEQYF	TGTGCCAGCAGTGCATCAGGGCTACCCTACGAGCAGTACTTC
TRBD1	NA	TRBV29-1	TRBJ2-6	CSVATGGAGANVLTF	TGCAGCGTTGCGACAGGGGGTGCTGGGGCCAACGTCCTGACTTTC
NA	NA	TRBV2	TRBJ2-3	CASRNKGGTDTQYF	TGTGCCAGCAGAAACAAGGGGGGGACAGATACGCAGTATTTT
TRBD1	once	TRBV30	TRBJ1-5	CAWDRQGGNQPQHF	TGTGCCTGGGACAGACAGGGTGGGAATCAGCCCCAGCATTTT
NA	NA	TRBV27	TRBJ2-3	CASTLDAFGDTQYF	TGTGCCAGCACTCTGGACGCTTTCGGAGATACGCAGTATTTT
TRBD1	NA	TRBV20-1	TRBJ1-2	CSAWDSRTYGYTF	TGCAGTGCTTGGGACAGTCGAACTTATGGCTACACCTTC
TRBD1	NA	TRBV5-1	TRBJ2-7	CASSLEPPGQVTYEQYF	TGCGCCAGCAGCTTGGAACCCCCCGGACAGGTGACCTACGAGCAGTACTTC
NA	once	TRBV27	TRBJ2-7	CASSRMGAGEWYF	TGTGCCAGCAGTAGGATGGGGGCCGGAGAGTGGTACTTC
TRBD2	NA	TRBV24-1	TRBJ2-1	CATSDGGLAGNNEQFF	TGTGCCACCAGTGATGGGGGACTAGCGGGGAACAATGAGCAGTTCTTC
NA	NA	TRBV14	TRBJ1-3	CASRLTGSGNTIYF	TGTGCCAGCAGGCTCACAGGCTCTGGAAACACCATATATTTT
NA	few	TRBV15	TRBJ1-5	CATSRDTRSYQPQHF	TGTGCCACCAGCAGAGATACCCGTTCCTATCAGCCCCAGCATTTT
TRBD1	NA	TRBV12-3/TRBV12-4	TRBJ2-7	CASRRQGPAEQYF	TGTGCCAGCAGGAGACAGGGCCCGGCGGAGCAGTACTTC
NA	few	TRBV4-2	TRBJ1-1	CASSQAHLAKDTEAFF	TGTGCCAGCAGCCAAGCCCACTTGGCCAAGGACACTGAAGCTTTCTTT
NA	NA	TRBV29-1	TRBJ1-2	CSAADQPPYGYTF	TGCAGCGCCGCGGACCAGCCCCCCTATGGCTACACCTTC
TRBD1	few	TRBV9	TRBJ2-1	CASSVRGTGSYNEQFF	TGTGCCAGCAGCGTCCGGGGGACAGGGTCCTACAATGAGCAGTTCTTC
NA	NA	TRBV7-2	TRBJ2-1	CTSSLATGRSEQFF	TGTACCAGCAGCTTAGCGACCGGTAGGAGTGAGCAGTTCTTC